One and the same sample provided the 17 T cell receptor beta chains below, sequenced in a study of CD8 T cells in Susac syndrome (dated by TCRdb to the late 2010s). Library prep was done by the immunoSEQ multiplex PCR assay. RNA was extracted using the RNeasy kit, and about 0.45 to 1 ug of the RNA was reverse transcribed with random hexamers. TCRdb took the public reads, trimmed them with fastp at Q25, ran MiXCR for clone calling and kept in-frame beta chains. Each CDR3 protein appears once, grouped with its most common genes and DNA. The sample yields 40,000 to 55,000 distinct CDR3 sequences; 93% were counted once. The ten largest clones represent 0.45% to 0.65% of the sample. The sample taken for sequencing was CD8+ T cells from PBMCs. Source of these receptors: a human donor with multiple sclerosis.

V is TRBV28 and J is TRBJ2-1, with TRBD2 matching 12 bases. The length of the CDR3 is 15 residues. CDR1 MDHEN and CDR2 SYDVKM come from the germline V gene. The V and J ends lost 5 bases and 5 bases, in that order; junction bases with no gene match: 4. The CDR3 bases are TGTGCCAGCAGTATACTAGCGGGGGGCCACAATGAGCAGTTCTTC. This sequence encodes CASSILAGGHNEQFF.

The chain has TRBV30 and TRBJ2-7, with a possible D match to TRBD2 (5 bases). This CDR3 is 12 amino acids long. Germline values: CDR1 GTSNPN, CDR2 SVGIG (reference sequence). The V end was cut by 0 bases, the J end by 6 bases, with 9 bases between. The CDR3 coding sequence is TGTGCCTGGAGTGTACGGGGTTTCGAGCAGTACTTC. This codes for CAWSVRGFEQYF.

V is TRBV4-1 and J is TRBJ2-7; 9 bases align to TRBD2. The J segment lost 2 bases and the V segment lost 1 base, leaving 6 bases of the junction unmatched. Germline lookup yields CDR1 MGHRA and CDR2 YSYEKL. The CDR3 covers 16 residues. DNA of the CDR3: TGCGCCAGCAGCCAAGTCTCGACTAGCGGTGCCTACGAGCAGTACTTC. This translates into CASSQVSTSGAYEQYF.

The DNA of the CDR3 is TGTGCCACCAGCCCCCGACAGCTCTCTGGGGCCAACGTCCTGACTTTC. Its translation is CATSPRQLSGANVLTF. J is TRBJ2-6 and V is TRBV15; the D gene is possibly TRBD1 (5 bases). This CDR3 contains 16 residues. The V gene lost 5 bases and the J gene lost 0 bases, with 11 bases spanning the gap. The V gene's germline CDR1 is LNHNV and CDR2 YYDKDF (reference sequence).

The chain employs TRBV13 and TRBJ1-3; a weak D match, TRBD1 (5 bases). Trimming shortened V by 5 bases and J by 3 bases, and 29 bases separated the two germline ends. This CDR3 has 20 amino acids. Germline CDR1 is PRHDT and CDR2 is FYEKMQ (reference sequence). DNA of the CDR3: TGTGCCAGCAGCCCGACATCCGGGACGGCGGATGTTTTGGGTGGAAACACCATATATTTT. It specifies CASSPTSGTADVLGGNTIYF.

The CDR3 region is CAYQTENYGYTF. The CDR3 DNA sequence: TGTGCCTACCAGACGGAGAACTATGGCTACACCTTC. The chain employs TRBV7-9 and TRBJ1-2; D unresolved. The germline V gene has CDR1 SEHNR and CDR2 FQNEAQ (reference sequence). Trimming pared 11 bases from V and 2 bases from J, leaving 12 bases between. The CDR3 extends over 12 amino acids.

The rearrangement uses TRBV4-3 and TRBJ1-5, with a possible D match to TRBD1 (6 bases). Trimming removed 5 bases from V and 0 bases from J, with 11 bases in between. CDR3 length: 15 residues. Germline assignment: CDR1 LGHNA and CDR2 YSLEER. The DNA of the CDR3 is TGCGCCAGCAGCTGGGGACACGGTAGCAATCAGCCCCAGCATTTT. Translating it yields CASSWGHGSNQPQHF.

The chain uses TRBV6-1 and TRBJ1-4; D might be TRBD1 (5 bases). This CDR3 comprises 18 residues. Germline V lookup: CDR1 MNHNS, CDR2 SASEGT. The ends were cut back, 6 bases at V and 0 bases at J, with 20 bases in the middle. CDR3 in amino acids: CASRRGEYWKATNEKLFF. CDR3 DNA sequence: TGTGCCAGCAGGAGGGGCGAGTATTGGAAAGCAACTAATGAAAAACTGTTTTTT.

V usage is TRBV28 and J usage is TRBJ1-3; TRBD1 agrees at 9 bases. J lost 4 bases, V lost 3 bases, and 7 bases had no gene match. Looked up from germline, CDR1 is MDHEN and CDR2 is SYDVKM. This CDR3 spans 16 amino acids. In nucleotides, the CDR3 is TGTGCCAGCAGTTTTGGTACAGGGGGCTTCGGAAACACCATATATTTT. It translates to CASSFGTGGFGNTIYF.

The rearrangement joins TRBV6-5 to TRBJ2-7, with no clear D. Deletions cut 0 bases from V and 6 bases from J, with 6 bases between. Germline V CDR1 and CDR2: MNHEY, SVGAGI. The CDR3 has 12 amino acids. CDR3 DNA: TGTGCCAGCAGTTACTCGAACAGCGAGCAGTACTTC. Translation: CASSYSNSEQYF.

The genes are TRBV30 and TRBJ1-1; D not resolved. The CDR3 is made up of 13 amino acids. Trimming cost V 4 bases and J 6 bases, with 15 bases left between them. Germline lookup yields CDR1 GTSNPN and CDR2 SVGIG (reference sequence). The CDR3 reads CAWTPGSGAEAFF. CDR3 DNA: TGTGCCTGGACTCCGGGCTCAGGCGCTGAAGCTTTCTTT.

The J gene is TRBJ2-5, the V gene TRBV28; a weak D match, TRBD1 (5 bases). The V gene lost 2 bases and the J gene lost 5 bases, with 18 bases spanning the gap. This CDR3 contains 16 residues. The germline gives CDR1 MDHEN, CDR2 SYDVKM. The CDR3 nucleotides read TGTGCCAGCAGTTTAAAGGCGCGGCATGGGGCGGAGACCCAGTACTTC. This codes for CASSLKARHGAETQYF.

The chain is built from TRBV4-2 and TRBJ2-7, with D perhaps TRBD2 (6 bases). V lost 1 base and J 4 bases, leaving 11 bases between the germline ends. The CDR3 is 14 residues long. The germline CDR1 and CDR2 sequences are LGHNA and YNFKEQ. The CDR3 coding sequence is TGTGCCAGCAGCCAAGCGGGACTTCGGTACGAGCAGTACTTC. Amino acid sequence: CASSQAGLRYEQYF.

V is TRBV7-9 and J is TRBJ2-3; 7 bases are shared with TRBD1. V shed 4 bases and J 4 bases; nucleotides not matched to a gene: 11. Germline values: CDR1 SEHNR, CDR2 FQNEAQ (reference sequence). The CDR3 runs 16 residues. The DNA for the CDR3 is TGTGCCAGCAGCTCAGGTGGACAGGATTACCCAGATACGCAGTATTTT. Its translation is CASSSGGQDYPDTQYF.

The chain employs TRBV6-1 and TRBJ2-1; the D gene could be TRBD1 or TRBD2 (6 bases each). V shed 10 bases and J shed 4 bases, with 17 bases lying between them. The germline CDR1 and CDR2 sequences are MNHNS and SASEGT. The CDR3 loop spans 14 amino acids. The CDR3 DNA reads as TGTGCCACCACCCACGGGGGACATTACAATGAGCAGTTCTTC. Its translation: CATTHGGHYNEQFF.

The rearrangement uses TRBV23-1 and TRBJ1-1; unclear D gene. TRBV23-1 is identified as an open reading frame with a role that is uncertain. Trimming removed 2 bases at V and 13 bases at J, with 8 bases between. CDR3 length: 10 amino acids. The chain's CDR3 is CASSQTTGFF. CDR3 coding DNA: TGCGCCAGCAGTCAAACGACGGGTTTCTTT.

This CDR3 reads CASSSRTGPNTGELFF. The DNA for the CDR3 is TGTGCCAGCAGCTCAAGAACCGGGCCTAACACCGGGGAGCTGTTTTTT. V usage is TRBV7-8 and J usage is TRBJ2-2; D is unclear. The CDR3 runs 16 residues. V lost 4 bases and J lost 2, with 14 bases in between. The germline gives CDR1 SGHVS, CDR2 FQNEAQ.